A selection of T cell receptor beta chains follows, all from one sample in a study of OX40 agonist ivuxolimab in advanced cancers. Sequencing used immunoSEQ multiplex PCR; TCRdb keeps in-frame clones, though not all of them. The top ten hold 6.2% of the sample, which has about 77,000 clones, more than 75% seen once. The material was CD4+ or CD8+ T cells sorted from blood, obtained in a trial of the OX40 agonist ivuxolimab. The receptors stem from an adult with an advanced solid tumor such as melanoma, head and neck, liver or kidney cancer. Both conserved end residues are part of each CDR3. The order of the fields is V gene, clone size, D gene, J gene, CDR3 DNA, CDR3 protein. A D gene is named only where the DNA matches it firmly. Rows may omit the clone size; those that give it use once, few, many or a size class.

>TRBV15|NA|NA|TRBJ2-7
TGTGCCACCAGACAGGGATCTCTCTACGAGCAGTACTTC
CATRQGSLYEQYF
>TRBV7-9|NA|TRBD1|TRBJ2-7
TGTGCCAGCAGCCCCCGGGACAGGGGTTACGAGCAGTACTTC
CASSPRDRGYEQYF
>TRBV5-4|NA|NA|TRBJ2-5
TGTGCCAGCAGCTTGGTTAGCGAGACCCAGTACTTC
CASSLVSETQYF
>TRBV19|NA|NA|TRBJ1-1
TGTGCCAGTAGTATAGATTTTGGGAACACTGAAGCTTTCTTT
CASSIDFGNTEAFF
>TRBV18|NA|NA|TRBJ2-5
TGTGCCAGCTCATCAGAGGTGGTCGGCCCCGCGGAGACCCAGTACTTC
CASSSEVVGPAETQYF
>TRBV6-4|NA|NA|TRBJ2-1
TGTGCCAGCAGTGAGAGTACGAACAATGAGCAGTTCTTC
CASSESTNNEQFF
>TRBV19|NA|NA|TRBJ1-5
TGTGCCAGTAGTATCCAGTCGGATCAGCCCCAGCATTTT
CASSIQSDQPQHF
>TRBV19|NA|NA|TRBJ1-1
TGTGCCAGTCAGGACTCCCGGGACACTGAAGCTTTCTTT
CASQDSRDTEAFF
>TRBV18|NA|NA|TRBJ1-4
TGTGCCAGCTCACCACAAAGCTTGGGCCTCGGGAATGAAAAACTGTTTTTT
CASSPQSLGLGNEKLFF
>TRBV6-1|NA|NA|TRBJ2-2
TGTGCCAGTTCCGGGGAGCTGTTTTTT
CASSGELFF
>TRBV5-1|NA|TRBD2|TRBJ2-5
TGCGCCAGCAGCACAAGGACTAGCGGGGCTTTTGAGACCCAGTACTTC
CASSTRTSGAFETQYF
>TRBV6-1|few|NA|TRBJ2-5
TGTGCCAGCAGTGAAACACAGGTCCAGGGAGAGACCCAGTACTTC
CASSETQVQGETQYF
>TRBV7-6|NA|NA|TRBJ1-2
TGTGCCAGCAGCTTAGCGCCTGGAGGGTACTATGGCTACACCTTC
CASSLAPGGYYGYTF
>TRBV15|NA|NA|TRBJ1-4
TGTGCCACCAGCACCCTTGGGGGGGAAAAACTGTTTTTT
CATSTLGGEKLFF
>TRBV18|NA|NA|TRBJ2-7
TGTGCCAGCTCACCAGGGGACCTCTACGAGCAGTACTTC
CASSPGDLYEQYF
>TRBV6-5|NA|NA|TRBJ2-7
TGTGCCAGCACTGAAGACTACGAGCAGTACTTC
CASTEDYEQYF
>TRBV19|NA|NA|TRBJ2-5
TGTGCCAGTAGTATTAAGGAGGGGGAGACCCAGTACTTC
CASSIKEGETQYF
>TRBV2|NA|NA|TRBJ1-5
TGTGCCAGCAGTGGAGAAAGAAGCAATCAGCCCCAGCATTTT
CASSGERSNQPQHF
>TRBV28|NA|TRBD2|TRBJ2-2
TGTGCCAGCAGTTCCCCCCGTGGTAGCGGGATGACCGGGGAGCTGTTTTTT
CASSSPRGSGMTGELFF
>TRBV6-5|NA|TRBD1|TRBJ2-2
TGTGCCAGCAGTTACAGACAGGGAGGGGAGCTGTTTTTT
CASSYRQGGELFF
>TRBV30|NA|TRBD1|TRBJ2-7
TGTGCCGGGACAGGGGCGTCCTACGAGCAGTACTTC
CAGTGASYEQYF
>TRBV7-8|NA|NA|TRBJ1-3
TGTGCCAGCAGCTCGCGGACAGCAGCCTCTGGAAACACCATATATTTT
CASSSRTAASGNTIYF
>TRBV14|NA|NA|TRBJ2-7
TGTGCCAGCAGCCAAAGACAGGCGCCCACCTACGAGCAGTACTTC
CASSQRQAPTYEQYF
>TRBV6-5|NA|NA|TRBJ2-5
TGTGCCAGCAGTTACTCGCTGACCCAGTACTTC
CASSYSLTQYF
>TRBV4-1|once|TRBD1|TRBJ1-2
TGCGCCAGCAGCCAATCCGACAGGGGATTTGGCTACACCTTC
CASSQSDRGFGYTF
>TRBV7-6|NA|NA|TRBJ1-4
TGTGCCAGCAGCATCTACAGGGATGAAAAACTGTTTTTT
CASSIYRDEKLFF
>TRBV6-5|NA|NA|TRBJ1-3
TGTGCCGCAGGGAGGGGGTCGACTGGAAACACCATATATTTT
CAAGRGSTGNTIYF
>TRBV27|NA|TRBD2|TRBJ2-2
TGTGCCAGCAGTTTTAGGCGGGGGGGCCGCACCGGGGAGCTGTTTTTT
CASSFRRGGRTGELFF
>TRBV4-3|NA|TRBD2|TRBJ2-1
TGCGCCAGCAGCCAAGATCATCTAGCGGGAGGGCTTAGGCAGTTCTTC
CASSQDHLAGGLRQFF
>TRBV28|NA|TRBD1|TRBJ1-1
TGTGCCAGCAGTTTTGCTGGTAACAGGGGGCCTGAAGCTTTCTTT
CASSFAGNRGPEAFF
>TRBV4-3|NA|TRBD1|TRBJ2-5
TGCGCCAGCAGCCAACACGGACAGGGGGTTTCAGAGACCCAGTACTTC
CASSQHGQGVSETQYF
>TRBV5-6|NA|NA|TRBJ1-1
TGTGCCAGCAGCTTGAGAAGGGGGACCAACACTGAAGCTTTCTTT
CASSLRRGTNTEAFF
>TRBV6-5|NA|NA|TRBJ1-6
TGTGCCAGCCGCCTAATCGAGGAATCACCCCTCCACTTT
CASRLIEESPLHF
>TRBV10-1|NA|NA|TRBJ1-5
TGCGCCAGCAGTGAGGTCGGACAGCCCCAGCATTTT
CASSEVGQPQHF
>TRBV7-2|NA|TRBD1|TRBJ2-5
TGTGCCAGCAGCTTGACAGGGGTGGAGACCCAGTACTTC
CASSLTGVETQYF
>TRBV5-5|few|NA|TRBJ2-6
TGTGCCAGCAGCCCCAAAAGCTCTGGGGCCAACGTCCTGACTTTC
CASSPKSSGANVLTF
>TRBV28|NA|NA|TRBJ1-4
TGTGCCAGTAAGATCGGGCGATATGAAAAACTGTTTTTT
CASKIGRYEKLFF
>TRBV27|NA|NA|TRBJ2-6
TGTGCCAGCAGCGGCTTGGCAGGGGTTGGGGCCAACGTCCTGACTTTC
CASSGLAGVGANVLTF
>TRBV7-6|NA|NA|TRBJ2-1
TGTGCCAGCAGCTTAGCGATAGTAGCGGCCGCCGGTGGTGAGCAGTTCTTC
CASSLAIVAAAGGEQFF
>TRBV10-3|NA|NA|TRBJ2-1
TGTGCCATCAGCGGCACTAGCAATGAGCAGTTCTTC
CAISGTSNEQFF
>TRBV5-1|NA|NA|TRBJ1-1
TGCGCCAGCAGCCTACGACAGAACACTGAAGCTTTCTTT
CASSLRQNTEAFF
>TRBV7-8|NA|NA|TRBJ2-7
TGTGCCAGCAGCTTAAATCCGGGAAGCTACGAGCAGTACTTC
CASSLNPGSYEQYF